Listed below are T cell receptor beta chains from one sample, sequenced in a study of T cell responses to AZD1222 COVID-19 vaccine. The assay was immunoSEQ multiplex PCR, and TCRdb's table has in-frame clones only and misses some. The sample contains around 130,000 clones, 80% to 90% of which appear only once. This material consisted of peripheral blood, taken on day 0 of AZD1222 vaccination. The receptors shown here come from an adult in good health. Each CDR3 is given with its conserved first and last residue. A D gene is named only where the DNA matches it firmly. The size entry is marked missing in some rows and otherwise reads once, few, many or a size class.

j_gene	d_gene	abundance	v_gene	CDR3aa	CDR3nt
TRBJ2-1	.	.	TRBV5-1	CASSLIQGFRDNEQFF	TGCGCCAGCAGCTTGATTCAGGGGTTCAGGGACAATGAGCAGTTCTTC
TRBJ1-2	.	.	TRBV27	CASSLGVGYGYTF	TGTGCCAGCAGTTTAGGGGTTGGCTATGGCTACACCTTC
TRBJ2-7	.	.	TRBV6-5	CASSTTGTSSYEQYF	TGTGCCAGCAGTACCACAGGGACGAGCTCCTACGAGCAGTACTTC
TRBJ1-5	TRBD1	once	TRBV19	CASSTDRDGQPQHF	TGTGCCAGTAGTACCGACAGGGACGGTCAGCCCCAGCATTTT
TRBJ2-5	TRBD2	few	TRBV6-5	CASRPGLAGKETQYF	TGTGCCAGCAGACCGGGACTAGCGGGAAAAGAGACCCAGTACTTC
TRBJ2-6	.	.	TRBV19	CASSRMSHFSGANVLTF	TGTGCCAGTAGTAGAATGTCCCACTTCTCTGGGGCCAACGTCCTGACTTTC
TRBJ1-1	.	.	TRBV7-9	CASSERTAHEAFF	TGTGCCAGCAGCGAAAGGACAGCCCATGAAGCTTTCTTT
TRBJ2-5	.	.	TRBV19	CASSIGPGETQYF	TGTGCCAGTAGTATAGGGCCGGGAGAGACCCAGTACTTC
TRBJ1-3	.	.	TRBV4-3	CASSQEGNTIYF	TGCGCCAGCAGCCAAGAGGGAAACACCATATATTTT
TRBJ1-5	.	.	TRBV18	CASSPGRGAGQPQHF	TGTGCCAGCTCACCAGGCAGGGGTGCGGGTCAGCCCCAGCATTTT
TRBJ1-5	.	.	TRBV25-1	CASSEPGVRSNQPQHF	TGTGCCAGCAGTGAACCAGGGGTAAGGAGCAATCAGCCCCAGCATTTT